These 3 T cell receptor beta chains originate from one sample sequenced in a study of blood T cell repertoires in COVID-19. Some clones are missing from TCRdb's copy, which holds only in-frame ones; the method was immunoSEQ multiplex PCR. The sample carries 55,000 to 75,000 clones, 70% to 90% recorded once. The sample was peripheral blood. The receptors derive from a human donor in a cohort sampled during active COVID-19.

V usage is TRBV10-3 and J usage is TRBJ1-2; 7 bases align to TRBD1. After removal of 11 bases from V and 2 bases from J, the junction contained 14 bases not matched to a gene. The CDR3 runs 15 residues. The germline V gene has CDR1 ENHRY and CDR2 SYGVKD. The CDR3 sequence is CAVSSGTVDNYGYTF. Here the CDR3 DNA reads TGTGCCGTCTCCTCCGGGACAGTAGACAACTATGGCTACACCTTC.

This chain connects TRBV18 to TRBJ1-3; D is unclear. Trimming stripped 1 base from V and 1 base from J, with 14 bases between. This CDR3 has 17 amino acids. Germline V gene data show CDR1 as KGHSH and CDR2 as LQKENI. CDR3 in DNA: TGTGCCAGCTCACCACGATCGAACCCAACATCTGGAAACACCATATATTTT. Residues: CASSPRSNPTSGNTIYF.

This chain uses TRBV28 with TRBJ2-1, with 10 bases lining up with TRBD2. Looked up from germline, CDR1 is MDHEN and CDR2 is SYDVKM. The V gene end was trimmed by 3 bases and the J gene end by 4 bases; junction bases not matched to a gene: 3. This CDR3 is built from 15 residues. The CDR3 here is CASSFSTSGYNEQFF. CDR3 nucleotides: TGTGCCAGCAGTTTCTCGACTAGCGGGTACAATGAGCAGTTCTTC.